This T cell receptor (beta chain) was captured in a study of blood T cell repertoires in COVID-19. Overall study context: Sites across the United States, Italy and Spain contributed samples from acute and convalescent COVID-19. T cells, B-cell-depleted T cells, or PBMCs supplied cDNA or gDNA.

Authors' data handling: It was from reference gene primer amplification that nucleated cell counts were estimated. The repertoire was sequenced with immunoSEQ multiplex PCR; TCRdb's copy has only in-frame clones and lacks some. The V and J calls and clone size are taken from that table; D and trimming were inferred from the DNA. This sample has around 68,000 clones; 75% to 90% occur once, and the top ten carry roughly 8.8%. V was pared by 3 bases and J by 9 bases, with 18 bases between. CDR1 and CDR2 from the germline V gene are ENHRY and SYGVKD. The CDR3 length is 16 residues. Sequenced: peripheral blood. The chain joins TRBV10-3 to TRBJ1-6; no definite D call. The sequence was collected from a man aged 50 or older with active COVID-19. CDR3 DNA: TGTGCCATCAGTGACGGAGGATCCGGAGCCGGTTCACCCCTCCACTTT. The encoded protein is CAISDGGSGAGSPLHF.